This is a list of T cell receptor beta chains from one sample in a study of regulatory T cells in long-lasting Graves disease. TCRdb independently ran MiXCR on the multiplex PCR reads; one entry per CDR3 protein. The data hold about 310,000 distinct CDR3 sequences, with 20% to 25% observed a single time. Sequenced material: peripheral blood mononuclear cells (PBMCs), taken when the disease was refractory, from a patient treated with antithyroid drugs. The receptor source for this set is a female donor with Graves disease. CDR3s include the opening cysteine and the closing phenylalanine or tryptophan. A D gene is named only where the DNA matches it firmly. Rows may omit the clone size; those that give it use once, few, many or a size class.

len: 14; abundance: many; v_gene: TRBV12-3/TRBV12-4; d_gene: NA; j_gene: TRBJ2-7; CDR3nt: TGTGCCAGCAGTTATAGCGGCAGCTCCTACGAGCAGTACTTC; CDR3aa: CASSYSGSSYEQYF
len: 13; abundance: NA; v_gene: TRBV29-1; d_gene: NA; j_gene: TRBJ2-2; CDR3nt: TGCAGCGTTTGGGTGGGAAACACCGGGGAGCTGTTTTTT; CDR3aa: CSVWVGNTGELFF
len: 16; abundance: many; v_gene: TRBV10-3; d_gene: NA; j_gene: TRBJ1-6; CDR3nt: TGTGCCATCAGTGAGCCTTCAGGAGGGAGTTATTCACCCCTCCACTTT; CDR3aa: CAISEPSGGSYSPLHF
len: 13; abundance: NA; v_gene: TRBV12-3/TRBV12-4; d_gene: NA; j_gene: TRBJ2-7; CDR3nt: TGTGCCAGCAGCGACTCATTCTCCTACGAGCAGTACTTC; CDR3aa: CASSDSFSYEQYF
len: 14; abundance: NA; v_gene: TRBV27; d_gene: NA; j_gene: TRBJ1-6; CDR3nt: TGTGCCAGCTCTCTGAGTCCCTATAATTCACCCCTCCACTTT; CDR3aa: CASSLSPYNSPLHF
len: 13; abundance: NA; v_gene: TRBV29-1; d_gene: NA; j_gene: TRBJ2-7; CDR3nt: TGCAGCGTTGAATATGACAACCGGCCCGAGCAGTACTTC; CDR3aa: CSVEYDNRPEQYF
len: 15; abundance: few; v_gene: TRBV30; d_gene: NA; j_gene: TRBJ2-1; CDR3nt: TGTGCCTCGGGGGGACACTCCAGCTCCTACAATGAGCAGTTCTTC; CDR3aa: CASGGHSSSYNEQFF
len: 14; abundance: few; v_gene: TRBV3-1; d_gene: NA; j_gene: TRBJ2-7; CDR3nt: TGTGCCAGCTCACAAGCTAGCGACCCCTACGAGCAGTACTTC; CDR3aa: CASSQASDPYEQYF
len: 14; abundance: NA; v_gene: TRBV20-1; d_gene: NA; j_gene: TRBJ2-7; CDR3nt: TGCAGTCCTTCCGGGGTGGATAGCTCCTACGAGCAGTACTTC; CDR3aa: CSPSGVDSSYEQYF
len: 14; abundance: many; v_gene: TRBV10-3; d_gene: NA; j_gene: TRBJ2-6; CDR3nt: TGTGCCATCAGTGACAGGGTTGGGGCCAACGTCCTGACTTTC; CDR3aa: CAISDRVGANVLTF
len: 14; abundance: NA; v_gene: TRBV20-1; d_gene: TRBD1; j_gene: TRBJ2-1; CDR3nt: TGCAGTGCCTCCGGGACAGGCGCCTACAATGAGCAGTTCTTC; CDR3aa: CSASGTGAYNEQFF
len: 13; abundance: many; v_gene: TRBV6-5; d_gene: NA; j_gene: TRBJ2-7; CDR3nt: TGTGCCAGCAGTTCCTGGGGGGGCGACGAGCAGTACTTC; CDR3aa: CASSSWGGDEQYF
len: 15; abundance: many; v_gene: TRBV11-2; d_gene: NA; j_gene: TRBJ2-2; CDR3nt: TGTGCCAGCAGCTTAGGGGGCAGTTACACCGGGGAGCTGTTTTTT; CDR3aa: CASSLGGSYTGELFF
len: 16; abundance: NA; v_gene: TRBV7-3; d_gene: TRBD2; j_gene: TRBJ2-2; CDR3nt: TGTGCCAGCAGCCCACTAGCGGGAGGCCTCACCGGGGAGCTGTTTTTT; CDR3aa: CASSPLAGGLTGELFF
len: 16; abundance: NA; v_gene: TRBV9; d_gene: NA; j_gene: TRBJ2-3; CDR3nt: TGCGCCAGCAGCCTACCTAGTGACTCAAACACAGATACGCAGTATTTT; CDR3aa: CASSLPSDSNTDTQYF
len: 17; abundance: NA; v_gene: TRBV19; d_gene: TRBD1; j_gene: TRBJ2-6; CDR3nt: TGTGCCAGTAGTGTTAAATCAGGGGGATCTGGGGCCAACGTCCTGACTTTC; CDR3aa: CASSVKSGGSGANVLTF
len: 14; abundance: NA; v_gene: TRBV5-1; d_gene: NA; j_gene: TRBJ2-2; CDR3nt: TGCGCCAGCAGCTTCCGTTCGAACACCGGGGAGCTGTTTTTT; CDR3aa: CASSFRSNTGELFF
len: 13; abundance: many; v_gene: TRBV11-2; d_gene: NA; j_gene: TRBJ1-1; CDR3nt: TGTGCCAGCAGTTGGGGTGGGGGCACTGAAGCTTTCTTT; CDR3aa: CASSWGGGTEAFF
len: 16; abundance: many; v_gene: TRBV27; d_gene: NA; j_gene: TRBJ2-7; CDR3nt: TGTGCCAGCAGTTTATCGATTCGGCTGGGGCTCTACGAGCAGTACTTC; CDR3aa: CASSLSIRLGLYEQYF
len: 14; abundance: NA; v_gene: TRBV18; d_gene: NA; j_gene: TRBJ1-6; CDR3nt: TGTGCCAGCTCACCGGGCCCGGGGAATTCACCCCTCCACTTT; CDR3aa: CASSPGPGNSPLHF
len: 16; abundance: few; v_gene: TRBV4-1; d_gene: NA; j_gene: TRBJ2-7; CDR3nt: TGCGCCAGCAGCCAAGATCCCCCAACAGGCTCCTACGAGCAGTACTTC; CDR3aa: CASSQDPPTGSYEQYF
len: 17; abundance: few; v_gene: TRBV5-1; d_gene: NA; j_gene: TRBJ2-6; CDR3nt: TGCGCCAGCAGCTTGGCAGGGATTTCCTCTGGGGCCAACGTCCTGACTTTC; CDR3aa: CASSLAGISSGANVLTF
len: 12; abundance: few; v_gene: TRBV18; d_gene: NA; j_gene: TRBJ2-5; CDR3nt: TGTGCCAGCTCACCGAGGACAGAGACCCAGTACTTC; CDR3aa: CASSPRTETQYF
len: 18; abundance: NA; v_gene: TRBV7-3; d_gene: NA; j_gene: TRBJ2-7; CDR3nt: TGTGCCAGCAGCTTAGAAGTCCCAAGGAACAGACAGGGACTCGAGCAGTACTTC; CDR3aa: CASSLEVPRNRQGLEQYF
len: 13; abundance: few; v_gene: TRBV20-1; d_gene: TRBD2; j_gene: TRBJ2-7; CDR3nt: TGCAGTGCCGCAGCGGGATACACCTACGAGCAGTACTTC; CDR3aa: CSAAAGYTYEQYF
len: 17; abundance: NA; v_gene: TRBV19; d_gene: TRBD1; j_gene: TRBJ1-5; CDR3nt: TGTGCCAGTAGTATAATCTCCGAGGGGGCCGCCAATCAGCCCCAGCATTTT; CDR3aa: CASSIISEGAANQPQHF
len: 13; abundance: NA; v_gene: TRBV29-1; d_gene: TRBD1; j_gene: TRBJ2-2; CDR3nt: TGCAGTGTGGGACAGGCATACACCGGGGAGCTGTTTTTT; CDR3aa: CSVGQAYTGELFF
len: 14; abundance: few; v_gene: TRBV15; d_gene: NA; j_gene: TRBJ1-5; CDR3nt: TGTGCCACCAGCAGAGGGGGGGGAGTTCAGCCCCAGCATTTT; CDR3aa: CATSRGGGVQPQHF
len: 14; abundance: few; v_gene: TRBV6-2/TRBV6-3; d_gene: NA; j_gene: TRBJ2-5; CDR3nt: TGTGCCAGCAGGCGCCAGGGGTGGCAAGAGACCCAGTACTTC; CDR3aa: CASRRQGWQETQYF
len: 15; abundance: NA; v_gene: TRBV20-1; d_gene: TRBD1; j_gene: TRBJ2-7; CDR3nt: TGCAGTGCTGACGCGGGGTGGCAGGGGGCTGGTGAGCAGTACTTC; CDR3aa: CSADAGWQGAGEQYF